A single T cell receptor beta chain is shown here with its context. The sample belongs to a study of early stage breast cancer tumors. This CDR3 comprises 10 residues. The germline gives CDR1 GTSNPN, CDR2 SVGIG (reference sequence). The V and J ends lost 5 bases and 5 bases respectively, with 6 bases between them. Produced via immunoSEQ multiplex PCR; TCRdb's table is partial and in-frame only. The table lists 60,000 to 80,000 clones, more than 60% of them singletons. The TCR originated in a person in their 60s with breast cancer. Sample: blood. The rearrangement links TRBV30 to TRBJ2-5; D is uncertain. The CDR3 protein is CAWGGETQYF. In DNA, the CDR3 is TGTGCCTGGGGTGGTGAGACCCAGTACTTC.